This T cell receptor (beta chain) was captured in a study of monozygotic twins with inflammatory bowel disease. Study conclusions and caveats: IBD patients showed reduced TCRbeta diversity (inverse Simpson) versus healthy co-twins.

This CDR3 has 15 residues. Germline lookup yields CDR1 MNHEY and CDR2 SMNVEV (reference sequence). It was from whole blood, with no T cell sorting, that total RNA was isolated. With regard to this clonotype: The antigen is unknown.

TCRdb re-called the 5' RACE reads and shows each CDR3 protein once, DNA omitted. Recorded for this sample: 150,000 to 200,000 distinct CDR3 sequences. Sequenced sample: blood. The receptor comes from a human donor with ulcerative colitis or Crohn's disease, or a healthy co-twin of an affected twin (not recorded which). J is TRBJ1-5 and V is TRBV27; TCRdb designates TRBD1, a call that cannot be tested without DNA. Here the CDR3 reads CASSPQTGVNQPQHF.